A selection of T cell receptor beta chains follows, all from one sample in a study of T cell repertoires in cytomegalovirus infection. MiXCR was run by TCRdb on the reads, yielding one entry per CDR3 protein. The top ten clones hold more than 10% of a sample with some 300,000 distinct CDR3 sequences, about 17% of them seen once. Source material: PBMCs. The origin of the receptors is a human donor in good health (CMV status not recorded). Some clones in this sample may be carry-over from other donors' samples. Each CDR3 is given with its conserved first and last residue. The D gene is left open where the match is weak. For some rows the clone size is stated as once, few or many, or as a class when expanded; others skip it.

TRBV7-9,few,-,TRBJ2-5,TGTGCCAGCAGCCCGAAGACAGGTAGAAACCAAGAGACCCAGTACTTC,CASSPKTGRNQETQYF
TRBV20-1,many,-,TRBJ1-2,TGCAGTGCTAGAGTAGGGATCCCCTCTGGCTACACCTTC,CSARVGIPSGYTF
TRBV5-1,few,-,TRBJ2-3,TGCGCCAGCAGCTGGGGTGGAGGCCCATCCACAGATACGCAGTATTTT,CASSWGGGPSTDTQYF
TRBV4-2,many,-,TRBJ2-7,TGTGCCAGCAGCCAAGAGTGGGAGGAGGTCTCCTACGAGCAGTACTTC,CASSQEWEEVSYEQYF
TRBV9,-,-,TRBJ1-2,TGTGCCAGCAGCGTAGGGGCCGACTATGGCTACACCTTC,CASSVGADYGYTF
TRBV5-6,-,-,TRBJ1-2,TGTGCCAGCAGCTTGGCCGGAAGCGATGGCTACACCTTC,CASSLAGSDGYTF
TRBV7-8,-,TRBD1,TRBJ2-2,TGTGCCAGCAGCCACGGGACAGGGTATTTTGCCGGGGAGCTGTTTTTT,CASSHGTGYFAGELFF
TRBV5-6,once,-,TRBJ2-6,TGTGCCAGCAGCTTCTGGGGTTCTGGGGCCAACGTCCTGACTTTC,CASSFWGSGANVLTF
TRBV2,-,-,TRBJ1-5,TGTGCCAGCAGCCCGAGAATTCGCCGGGACCCCGGCAGTCAGCCCCAGCATTTT,CASSPRIRRDPGSQPQHF
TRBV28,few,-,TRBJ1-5,TGTGCCAGCCACAAGGGGGAAGGCGGTTACAGTCAGCCCCAGCATTTT,CASHKGEGGYSQPQHF
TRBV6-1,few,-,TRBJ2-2,TGTGCCAGCAGTGAAGGAACGAACACCGGGGAGCTGTTTTTT,CASSEGTNTGELFF
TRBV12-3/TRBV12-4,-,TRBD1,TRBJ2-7,TGTGCCAGCAGTGTGTTGGGCCGACAGGGTCCCAACAAGCAGTACTTC,CASSVLGRQGPNKQYF
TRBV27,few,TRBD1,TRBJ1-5,TGTGCCAGCAGACCACCGGGACAGGGGTTAGGGAATCAGCCCCAGCATTTT,CASRPPGQGLGNQPQHF
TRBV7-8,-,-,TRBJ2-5,TGTGCCAGCAGTTCGAGCAACGGGGAGACCCAGTACTTC,CASSSSNGETQYF
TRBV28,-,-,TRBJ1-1,TGTGCCAGCAGATCGTCCCCTGGGGGAGGGACTGAAGCTTTCTTT,CASRSSPGGGTEAFF
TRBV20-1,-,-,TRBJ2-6,TGCAGTGCTAGAGATAGGGATACTGGGGCCAACGTCCTGACTTTC,CSARDRDTGANVLTF
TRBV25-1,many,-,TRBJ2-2,TGTGCCAGCAGTGAAACATCGAACACCGGGGAGCTGTTTTTT,CASSETSNTGELFF
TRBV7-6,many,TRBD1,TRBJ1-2,TGTGCCAGCAGCTTAGCGTTAGGGACAGCCCATGGCTACACCTTC,CASSLALGTAHGYTF
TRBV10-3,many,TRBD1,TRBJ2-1,TGTGCCACTAGGGACAGGGGGAACAATGAGCAGTTCTTC,CATRDRGNNEQFF
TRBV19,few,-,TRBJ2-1,TGTGCCAGTAAGGGCGTCAAGAGACAGTTCTTC,CASKGVKRQFF
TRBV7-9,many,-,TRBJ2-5,TGTGCCAGCAGCTCGCCTTTCGGACAGACCACTCCTCAAGAGACCCAGTACTTC,CASSSPFGQTTPQETQYF
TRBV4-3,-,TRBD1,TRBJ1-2,TGCGCCAGCAGCCAAGATTTGGGACAGGCATTTGGCTACACCTTC,CASSQDLGQAFGYTF
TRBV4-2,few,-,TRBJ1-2,TGTGCCAGCAGCCAAGAGAGGGACCGAGGCTTGGCTAACTATGGCTACACCTTC,CASSQERDRGLANYGYTF
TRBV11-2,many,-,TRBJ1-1,TGTGCCAGCAGCTTAGTCCTTCGCAATGGGAACACTGAAGCTTTCTTT,CASSLVLRNGNTEAFF
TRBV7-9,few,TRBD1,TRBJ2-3,TGTGCCAGCAGCTTAGCGACAGGGATCACAGATACGCAGTATTTT,CASSLATGITDTQYF
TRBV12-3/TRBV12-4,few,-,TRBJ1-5,TGTGCCAGCAGTTTTGGGGGTAACAATCAGCCCCAGCATTTT,CASSFGGNNQPQHF
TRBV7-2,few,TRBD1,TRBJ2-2,TGTGCCAGCAGCGCCCGACAGGGATACACCGGGGAGCTGTTTTTT,CASSARQGYTGELFF
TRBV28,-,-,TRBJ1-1,TGTGCCAGCTCTTTCTCGGGGAGGAGGACTGAAGCTTTCTTT,CASSFSGRRTEAFF
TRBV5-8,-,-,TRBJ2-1,TGTGCCAGCAGCCATCTTGGGGGATCCTACAATGAGCAGTTCTTC,CASSHLGGSYNEQFF
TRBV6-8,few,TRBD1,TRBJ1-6,TGTGCCAGCAGTTACTCGACTGGGACAGATAATTCACCCCTCCACTTT,CASSYSTGTDNSPLHF
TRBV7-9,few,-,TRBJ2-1,TGTGCCAGCAGCCCCTTCTCGAGCTCCTACAATGAGCAGTTCTTC,CASSPFSSSYNEQFF
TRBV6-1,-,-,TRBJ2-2,TGTGCCAGCAGGGGGTTTGGAGCTTCAACCGCGAACACCGGGGAGCTGTTTTTT,CASRGFGASTANTGELFF